One TCR beta chain is described in this entry. There is no known antigen for this receptor. One base away there is no much larger clone; base qualities are not given. This sample is drawn from a study of identical twins (dated by TCRdb to the mid-2010s). General notes on the study: TCR alpha and beta repertoires from monozygotic twins, unrelated adults of various ages and cord blood were deep-sequenced to test whether fetal clonotypes persist. Replicate twin experiments were performed at different times using different library preparation protocols to rule out contamination. Points the paper makes about the study in general: Abundant cord blood beta clonotypes carried fewer insertions; young adult naive repertoires showed a weaker similar trend, while memory repertoires showed none. Out-of-frame TCR alpha sequences shared between twins showed an excess of low generation-probability sequences compared with coincidental sharing between unrelated individuals. Out-of-frame TCR alpha sharing in monozygotic twins was systematically underestimated by recombination models, whereas sharing between unrelated individuals was in agreement with the recombination models. Invariant T cells such as MAIT and iNKT could partly confound zero-insertion analyses, though diverse VJ usage argued against this for most clonotypes. Because the same donors could not be followed over many years, the conclusions relied on cross-sectional statistical analysis. Excess twin sharing in beta out-of-frame sequences was weaker because fewer shared sequences lowered the signal-to-noise ratio.

The CDR3 measures 15 amino acids from cysteine to phenylalanine. The entry retains the CDR3 DNA only, 45 bases that are in frame from base 1. V loses 5 bases at its end and J loses 9 bases; junction bases beyond the gene matches: 5. Only healthy Caucasian donors were included. The twin cohort comprised three pairs of female monozygotic twins, all aged roughly 18 to 29 years. Positive isolation kits from Invitrogen were used to isolate CD4+ and CD8+ T cell populations. To prepare the library, 5' RACE was applied. The instrument given in TCRdb is Illumina HiSeq 2000. A universal primer binding site was added through template switching, and the final cDNA carried a unique molecular identifier so that TCR cDNA molecules could be counted accurately. Specific primers in the conserved constant-segment region were used to synthesize first-strand cDNA for TCR alpha and beta chains. To control for contamination, every cDNA library carried two barcodes: a SMART-Mk sample barcode plus Illumina barcodes. TruSeq adapter sequences and Illumina sample barcodes were added in two successive PCR steps. Sequencing of the TCR alpha and beta cDNA libraries was done on the Illumina HiSeq platform using custom primers. Per the original workflow: Raw reads were processed with MiGEC to extract unique molecular identifiers, and MiXCR was used to determine CDR3 positions. Recombination models were inferred per individual with the repgenHMM and IGoR tools using an EM algorithm. The tcR package in R was used for shared clonotype analysis, with sharing normalized by the product of cloneset sizes. Out-of-frame nonproductive sequences were analyzed to study raw recombination free of thymic and clonal selection effects. TCRdb took the public reads, trimmed them with fastp at Q25, ran MiXCR for clone calling and kept in-frame beta chains. CDR3 protein sequences are deduplicated, and each keeps its most common genes and DNA. For this entry, the V and J calls and clone size follow TCRdb and not the study's own pipeline. The sample table shows 450,000 or so distinct CDR3 sequences, and more than 13% are seen once. Around 0.57% of the sample lies in the top ten.

These records were also assigned to another study, of yellow fever vaccine responses in identical twins. According to the second study: The T cell response to vaccination in identical twins was reported by the authors to appear partly convergent and partly personalized. In the study, vaccine-responding T cell clones were precisely tracked in identical twins.

The chain employs TRBV12-3 or TRBV12-4 and TRBJ2-1; the central 15 bases match TRBD2. This TCR was recovered from a woman aged 18-29 years in good health. Material for sequencing was CD4+ T cells sorted from blood. In nucleotides, the sequence is TGTGCCAGCAGTCAAGGACTAGCGGGGGGGCTTGAGCAGTTCTTC. The resulting protein is CASSQGLAGGLEQFF.